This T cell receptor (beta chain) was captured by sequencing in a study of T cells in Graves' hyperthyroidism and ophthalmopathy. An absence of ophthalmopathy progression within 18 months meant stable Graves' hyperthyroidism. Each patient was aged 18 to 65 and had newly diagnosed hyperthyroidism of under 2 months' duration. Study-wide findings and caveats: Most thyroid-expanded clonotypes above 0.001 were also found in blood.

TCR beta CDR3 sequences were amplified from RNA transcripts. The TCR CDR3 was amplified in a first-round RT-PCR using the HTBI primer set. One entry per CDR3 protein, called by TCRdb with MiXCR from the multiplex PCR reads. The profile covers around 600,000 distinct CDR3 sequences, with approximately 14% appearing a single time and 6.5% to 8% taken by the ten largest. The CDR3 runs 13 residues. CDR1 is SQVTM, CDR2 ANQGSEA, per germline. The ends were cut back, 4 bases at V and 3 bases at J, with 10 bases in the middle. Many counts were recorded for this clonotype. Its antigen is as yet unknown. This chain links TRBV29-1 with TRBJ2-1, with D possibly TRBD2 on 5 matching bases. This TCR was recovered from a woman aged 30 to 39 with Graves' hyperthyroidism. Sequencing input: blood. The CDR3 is CSVVLEDYNEQFF. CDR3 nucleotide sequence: TGCAGCGTTGTACTAGAAGACTACAATGAGCAGTTCTTC.